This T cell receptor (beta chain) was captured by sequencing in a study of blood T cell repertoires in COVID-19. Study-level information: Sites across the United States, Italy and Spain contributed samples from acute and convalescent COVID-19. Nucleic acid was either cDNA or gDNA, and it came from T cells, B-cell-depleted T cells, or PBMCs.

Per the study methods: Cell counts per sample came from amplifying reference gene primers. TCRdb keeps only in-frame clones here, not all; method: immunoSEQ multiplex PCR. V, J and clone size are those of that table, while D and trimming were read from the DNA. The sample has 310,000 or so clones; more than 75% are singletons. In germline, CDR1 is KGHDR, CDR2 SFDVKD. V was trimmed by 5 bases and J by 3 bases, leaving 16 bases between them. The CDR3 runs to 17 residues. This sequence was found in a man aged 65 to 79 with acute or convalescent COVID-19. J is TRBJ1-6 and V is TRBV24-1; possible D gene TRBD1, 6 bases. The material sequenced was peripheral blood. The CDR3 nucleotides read TGTGCCACCAGTGCACGCGGGGGCCACCACTATAATTCACCCCTCCACTTT. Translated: CATSARGGHHYNSPLHF.